This T cell receptor beta chain was captured by sequencing in a study of Graves' ophthalmopathy and Graves' hyperthyroidism. Study-level background: Untreated patients at initial diagnosis provided peripheral blood. Study results and caveats: The model's ophthalmopathy progression predictions had about 71% sensitivity and 72.22% specificity.

Amplification targeted the TCR beta CDR3 regions, with RNA transcripts as the source material. HTBI primers were employed in first-round RT-PCR, then a second-round multiplex PCR followed. MiXCR, applied by TCRdb to the multiplex PCR reads, yields one record per CDR3 protein. This table holds some 750,000 distinct CDR3 sequences, approximately 40% found once. This clonotype appeared a few times. Its antigen is not known. This may arise from a read error, as a much more abundant clone is one base away. Lacking the conserved final phenylalanine or tryptophan, this CDR3 likely reflects a read error. Lactation, pregnancy, uncontrolled infections and other autoimmune diseases were all grounds for excluding patients. V was pared by 8 bases and J by 3 bases, with 7 bases between. There are 10 residues in the CDR3. In germline, CDR1 is SQVTM, CDR2 ANQGSEA.

The chain carries TRBV29-1 and TRBJ1-1; D unclear. This receptor was taken from an adult man with Graves' ophthalmopathy. Sequenced sample: peripheral blood. CDR3 nucleotide sequence: TGCAGCACCTCCCACACTGAAGCTTTCCTT. The encoded protein is CSTSHTEAFL.